These T cell receptor beta chains were read from a single sample in a study of patients and donors after allogeneic stem cell transplantation. TCRdb recomputed calls from the RT-PCR reads with MiXCR, one row per CDR3 protein. This sample has around 150,000 distinct CDR3 sequences; about a third occur once, and the top ten carry 40% to 55%. The sample was blood, either unsorted or a sorted T cell fraction (not recorded which). These receptor sequences come from a human donor who was either an allogeneic HSCT recipient or a stem cell or donor lymphocyte infusion donor (not recorded which). It is not recorded whose cells these are; they may come from a transplant donor. CDR3s include the opening cysteine and the closing phenylalanine or tryptophan. A D gene is named only where the DNA matches it firmly. Expanded clones are given a class, and other clones once, few, many or no size at all.

cdr3_length | d_call | j_call | clone_size | v_call | cdr3_aa | cdr3_nt
13 | . | TRBJ2-3 | . | TRBV20-1 | CSAPAGSTDTQYF | TGCAGTGCTCCTGCAGGGAGCACAGATACGCAGTATTTT
13 | TRBD1 | TRBJ1-2 | . | TRBV6-6 | CASSTTGGGGYTF | TGTGCCAGCAGCACGACAGGGGGCGGTGGCTACACCTTC
16 | TRBD2 | TRBJ2-1 | . | TRBV6-2/TRBV6-3 | CASSYLGRVILNEQFF | TGTGCCAGCAGTTACTTGGGGAGGGTGATCCTCAATGAGCAGTTCTTC
13 | TRBD1 | TRBJ2-3 | few | TRBV20-1 | CSAQTGRTDTQYF | TGCAGTGCCCAGACAGGGAGAACAGATACGCAGTATTTT
15 | . | TRBJ1-1 | . | TRBV12-3/TRBV12-4 | CASTLDRRQHTEAFF | TGTGCCAGCACACTCGACAGGAGACAGCACACTGAAGCTTTCTTT
15 | TRBD2 | TRBJ2-7 | many | TRBV5-1 | CASSPQTSGVYEQYF | TGCGCCAGCAGCCCACAGACTAGCGGGGTCTACGAGCAGTACTTC
15 | . | TRBJ1-2 | . | TRBV20-1 | CSATEVGKAHYGYTF | TGCAGTGCTACCGAGGTGGGGAAAGCACACTATGGCTACACCTTC
14 | . | TRBJ2-1 | . | TRBV4-2 | CASSPRSSYNEQFF | TGTGCCAGCAGCCCTCGAAGCTCCTACAATGAGCAGTTCTTC
14 | TRBD1 | TRBJ1-1 | many | TRBV12-3/TRBV12-4 | CASSSTGANTEAFF | TGTGCCAGCAGTTCGACAGGGGCGAACACTGAAGCTTTCTTT
15 | . | TRBJ1-6 | few | TRBV14 | CASSQELAGVSPLHF | TGTGCCAGCAGCCAAGAACTAGCGGGCGTCTCACCCCTCCACTTT
16 | . | TRBJ1-2 | few | TRBV5-1 | CASSLEWPGRNYGYTF | TGCGCCAGCAGCTTGGAATGGCCGGGCCGTAACTATGGCTACACCTTC
14 | . | TRBJ2-7 | . | TRBV20-1 | CSARDSSLSYEQYF | TGCAGTGCTAGAGATAGCAGCTTGTCCTACGAGCAGTACTTC
12 | . | TRBJ2-7 | . | TRBV5-1 | CASSLVGYEQYF | TGCGCCAGCAGCCTGGTAGGCTACGAGCAGTACTTC
14 | . | TRBJ1-3 | . | TRBV12-5 | CASGPSSGRNTIYF | TGTGCTAGTGGTCCTTCGTCGGGGAGAAACACCATATATTTT
14 | . | TRBJ1-5 | . | TRBV6-1 | CASSEGGGNQPQHF | TGTGCCAGCAGTGAGGGGGGTGGAAATCAGCCCCAGCATTTT
14 | . | TRBJ1-5 | . | TRBV5-5 | CASSLHLGDQPQHF | TGTGCCAGCAGCCTACACCTTGGGGATCAGCCCCAGCATTTT
20 | . | TRBJ2-3 | . | TRBV10-3 | CAISDTGLSPLGASTDTQYF | TGTGCCATCAGTGATACCGGACTAAGCCCCTTGGGAGCTAGCACAGATACGCAGTATTTT
14 | . | TRBJ2-1 | . | TRBV20-1 | CSATPGALYNEQFF | TGCAGTGCGACGCCAGGGGCCCTATACAATGAGCAGTTCTTC
10 | . | TRBJ2-1 | once | TRBV2 | CASSGNEQFF | TGTGCCAGCAGTGGAAATGAGCAGTTCTTC
15 | TRBD1 | TRBJ1-1 | many | TRBV27 | CASSPRTGMNTEAFF | TGTGCCAGCAGTCCTAGGACAGGGATGAACACTGAAGCTTTCTTT
12 | . | TRBJ1-5 | few | TRBV3-1 | CASSQEGRPQHF | TGTGCCAGCAGCCAAGAGGGGAGGCCCCAGCATTTT
12 | . | TRBJ2-1 | . | TRBV29-1 | CSVGQGSYEQFF | TGCAGCGTTGGGCAGGGGAGTTATGAGCAGTTCTTC
13 | TRBD1 | TRBJ2-1 | . | TRBV7-3 | CASSPTGTSEQFF | TGTGCCAGCAGCCCGACAGGGACAAGTGAGCAGTTCTTC
16 | TRBD2 | TRBJ2-5 | . | TRBV7-7 | CASSPGLAGVGETQYF | TGTGCTAGCAGCCCGGGACTAGCGGGGGTGGGGGAGACCCAGTACTTC
15 | TRBD1 | TRBJ2-4 | few | TRBV7-2 | CASSLNTGQGGIQYF | TGTGCCAGCAGCTTAAATACAGGACAGGGAGGCATTCAGTACTTC
15 | . | TRBJ2-4 | few | TRBV12-3/TRBV12-4 | CASSFSRIAKNIQYF | TGTGCCAGCAGTTTTAGTCGTATAGCCAAAAACATTCAGTACTTC
14 | . | TRBJ2-2 | . | TRBV7-6 | CASSVSGNTGELFF | TGTGCCAGCAGCGTGAGCGGGAACACCGGGGAGCTGTTTTTT
14 | . | TRBJ1-2 | few | TRBV27 | CASSFWGPSYGYTF | TGTGCCAGCAGTTTTTGGGGACCTTCATATGGCTACACCTTC
14 | . | TRBJ2-7 | . | TRBV20-1 | CSARGGQRSYEQYF | TGCAGTGCTAGGGGCGGACAGAGATCCTACGAGCAGTACTTC
14 | . | TRBJ1-2 | . | TRBV30 | CAWSVRQTNYGYTF | TGTGCCTGGAGTGTACGACAGACTAACTATGGCTACACCTTC
18 | TRBD1 | TRBJ2-3 | . | TRBV7-2 | CASSLGPGTGFGTDTQYF | TGTGCCAGCAGCTTAGGTCCCGGGACAGGATTCGGCACAGATACGCAGTATTTT
14 | TRBD1 | TRBJ1-2 | few | TRBV6-2/TRBV6-3 | CASSGGTALYGYTF | TGTGCCAGTTCAGGGGGGACAGCGCTTTATGGCTACACCTTC
15 | . | TRBJ1-4 | . | TRBV25-1 | CASSELGATNEKLFF | TGTGCCAGCAGTGAATTGGGGGCAACTAATGAAAAACTGTTTTTT
16 | . | TRBJ1-2 | . | TRBV18 | CASSPRRTLGRNGYTF | TGTGCCAGCTCACCAAGGAGGACGCTGGGTCGGAACGGCTACACCTTC
14 | . | TRBJ1-5 | few | TRBV27 | CASSLARHNQPQHF | TGTGCCAGCAGTTTAGCCAGACACAATCAGCCCCAGCATTTT